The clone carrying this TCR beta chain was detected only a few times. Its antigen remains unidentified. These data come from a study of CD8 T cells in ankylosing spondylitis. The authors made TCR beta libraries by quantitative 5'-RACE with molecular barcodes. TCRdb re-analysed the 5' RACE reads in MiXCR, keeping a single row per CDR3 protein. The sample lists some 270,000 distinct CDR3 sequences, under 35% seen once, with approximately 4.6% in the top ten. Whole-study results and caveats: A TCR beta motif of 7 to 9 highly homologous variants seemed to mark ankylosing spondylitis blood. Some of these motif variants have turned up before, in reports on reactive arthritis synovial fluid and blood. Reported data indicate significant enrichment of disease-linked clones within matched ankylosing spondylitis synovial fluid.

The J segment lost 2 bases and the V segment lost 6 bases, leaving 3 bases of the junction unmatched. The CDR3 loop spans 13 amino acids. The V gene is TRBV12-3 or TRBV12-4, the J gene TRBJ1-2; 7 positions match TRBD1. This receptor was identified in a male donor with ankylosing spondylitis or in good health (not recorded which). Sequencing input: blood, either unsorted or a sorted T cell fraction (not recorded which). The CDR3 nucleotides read TGTGCCAGCAGACCAGGGGGGAACTATGGCTACACCTTC. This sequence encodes CASRPGGNYGYTF.